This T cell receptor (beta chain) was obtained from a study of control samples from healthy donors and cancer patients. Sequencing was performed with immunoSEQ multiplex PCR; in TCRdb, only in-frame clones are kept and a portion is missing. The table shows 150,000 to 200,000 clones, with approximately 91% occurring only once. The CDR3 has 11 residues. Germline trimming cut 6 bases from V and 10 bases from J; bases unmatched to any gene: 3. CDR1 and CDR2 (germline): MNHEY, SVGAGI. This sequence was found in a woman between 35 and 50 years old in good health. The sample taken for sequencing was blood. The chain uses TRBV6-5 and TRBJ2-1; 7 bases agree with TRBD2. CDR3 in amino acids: CASSLAGEQFF. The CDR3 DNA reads TGTGCCAGCAGCTTAGCGGGCGAGCAGTTCTTC.